The 12 T cell receptor beta chains given below trace back to one sample, sequenced in a study of radiotherapy plus CTLA-4 blockade in lung cancer. TCRdb's copy holds only in-frame clones and misses some; the assay was immunoSEQ multiplex PCR. The sample lists 24,000 or so clones, around 70% occurring once. The sample in question was peripheral blood, obtained from a patient treated with radiotherapy plus ipilimumab. These receptor sequences come from a human donor with non-small cell lung cancer who had stable disease on radiotherapy plus ipilimumab.

V gene TRBV27 combines with J gene TRBJ2-1; D gene ambiguous. The CDR3 contains 16 residues. Trimming cost V 6 bases and J 5 bases, with 20 bases left between them. Looked up from germline, CDR1 is MNHEY and CDR2 is SMNVEV (reference sequence). The CDR3 DNA is TGTGCCAGCAGCACTCAAGTGGGGAAATTTAACAATGAGCAGTTCTTC. Protein: CASSTQVGKFNNEQFF.

In DNA, the CDR3 is TGTGCCAGCAGTGGAAGGGGACTAGCGGGAGCGGTCGGGGAGCTGTTTTTT. Translating it yields CASSGRGLAGAVGELFF. The rearrangement uses TRBV2 and TRBJ2-2, with TRBD2 matching over 14 bases. V lost 4 bases and J lost 7; bases outside the gene matches: 8. There are 17 residues in the CDR3. Germline V lookup: CDR1 SNHLY, CDR2 FYNNEI.

This clone showed up just a few times. The chain recombines TRBV27 with TRBJ2-1; a weak D match, TRBD2 (5 bases). This CDR3 comprises 17 residues. The V end lost 1 base, the J end lost 5 bases, and 18 bases lay between the germline ends. CDR1 and CDR2 from the germline V gene are MNHEY and SMNVEV (reference sequence). CDR3 sequence reads: CASSLWSSSPGNNEQFF. DNA of the CDR3: TGTGCCAGCAGTTTATGGTCTTCTAGCCCTGGTAACAATGAGCAGTTCTTC.

This chain links TRBV27 with TRBJ2-7; TRBD1 matches 9 bases. CDR3 length: 16 amino acids. Trimming at V came to 2 bases and at J to 3 bases, leaving 8 bases not matched to a gene. Germline CDR1 and CDR2: MNHEY and SMNVEV (reference sequence). The CDR3 nucleotides are TGTGCCAGCAGTTTAAGGTTGCCGACAGGGGGCTACGAGCAGTACTTC. This codes for CASSLRLPTGGYEQYF.

This clone was seen only once. The gene calls are TRBV4-1 and TRBJ2-7, with 13 positions matching TRBD2. Germline V gives CDR1 MGHRA, CDR2 YSYEKL. The V and J ends lost 4 bases and 2 bases, in that order; junction bases with no gene match: 8. The CDR3 covers 17 residues. The CDR3 spells CASSRGLAGDITYEQYF. The DNA for the CDR3 is TGCGCCAGCAGCCGAGGACTAGCGGGAGATATTACCTACGAGCAGTACTTC.

CDR3 protein: CASSQSGANYGYTF. The CDR3 nucleotides read TGTGCCAGCAGCCAATCAGGAGCTAACTATGGCTACACCTTC. The rearrangement joins TRBV16 to TRBJ1-2; no reliable D call. The V gene lost 0 bases and the J gene lost 0 bases, with 5 bases spanning the gap. This CDR3 comprises 14 residues. Germline CDR1 KGHSY, CDR2 FQNENV.

The chain recombines TRBV5-5 with TRBJ2-7, with D perhaps TRBD2 (5 bases). The CDR3 spans 15 residues. CDR1 and CDR2 (germline): SGHKS, YYEKEE (reference sequence). Trimming removed 0 bases at V and 2 bases at J, with 12 bases between. DNA of the CDR3: TGTGCCAGCAGCTTGGGAGGGAGTTTGACCTACGAGCAGTACTTC. Translation gives CASSLGGSLTYEQYF. The full variable domain, its missing parts supplied by reference TRBV5-5 and TRBJ2-7, is DAGVTQSPTHLIKTRGQQVTLRCSPISGHKSVSWYQQVLGQGPQFIFQYYEKEERGRGNFPDRFSARQFPNYSSELNVNALLLGDSALYLCASSLGGSLTYEQYFGPGTRLTVT.

The rearrangement joins TRBV9 to TRBJ2-2, with no clear D. V was pared by 4 bases and J by 0 bases, with 7 bases between. This CDR3 has 14 residues. Germline V gives CDR1 SGDLS, CDR2 YYNGEE. The CDR3, as DNA: TGTGCCAGCAGCTTAGACCCGAACACCGGGGAGCTGTTTTTT. Translating it yields CASSLDPNTGELFF.

The CDR3 DNA reads as TGTGCCAGCAGCTTAGGGGCAACTATCCATCAGCCCCAGCATTTT. Amino acids: CASSLGATIHQPQHF. The chain is built from TRBV7-2 and TRBJ1-5; unclear D gene. Germline CDR1 SGHTA, CDR2 FQGNSA. V was cut by 1 base and J by 5 bases, with 12 bases left in between. The CDR3 is 15 residues long.

The V and J genes are TRBV27 and TRBJ2-7, with 8 nucleotides matching TRBD1. There are 15 residues in the CDR3. The V gene end was trimmed by 3 bases and the J gene end by 3 bases; junction bases not matched to a gene: 7. Germline-derived CDR1 and CDR2 are MNHEY and SMNVEV (reference sequence). The CDR3 DNA sequence: TGTGCCAGCAGTTTGGACAGGGAGTTTATCTACGAGCAGTACTTC. It specifies CASSLDREFIYEQYF.

The rearrangement links TRBV5-6 to TRBJ1-2; TRBD1 matches at 8 bases. J gave up 7 bases and V 3 bases, and 8 bases lay outside the gene matches. The CDR3 spans 14 residues. The germline CDR1 and CDR2 sequences are SGHDT and YYEEEE. CDR3 DNA: TGTGCCAGCAGCTACTCCGGGACAGGATTTGGCTACACCTTC. Encoded protein: CASSYSGTGFGYTF.

The rearrangement uses TRBV9 and TRBJ2-7; 9 bases are shared with TRBD2. The CDR3 covers 15 residues. After removal of 3 bases from V and 7 bases from J, the junction contained 11 bases not matched to a gene. Germline CDR1 and CDR2: SGDLS and YYNGEE. CDR3 in amino acids: CASSGIAGAFGEQYF. In DNA, the CDR3 is TGTGCCAGCAGCGGGATAGCGGGAGCCTTCGGGGAGCAGTACTTC.